This T cell receptor beta chain was captured by sequencing in a study of early T cells in non-severe SARS-CoV-2 infection. Study in general: Sequenced bulk RNA came from whole blood that was unsorted, and chains were unpaired.

Per the germline V gene, CDR1 is SEHNR and CDR2 is FQNEAQ (reference sequence). The length of the CDR3 is 12 residues. The V gene lost 1 base and the J gene lost 7 bases, with 6 bases spanning the gap. This clonotype was seen a few times. Its antigen is unidentified. Attachment of unique molecular identifiers was made to individual cDNA molecules. TCRdb re-called the 5' RACE reads with MiXCR, one entry per CDR3 protein. The profile covers about 110,000 distinct CDR3 sequences, with around an eighth appearing a single time and around 2.9% taken by the ten largest. The study, taken as a whole, reports: Comparison of clonotypes with VDJdb favored anti-spike CD8 responses while missing private and CD4 specificities.

This rearrangement joins TRBV7-9 to TRBJ2-3; no reliable D call. Sequenced material: whole blood. This TCR came from an adult who was a healthcare worker with PCR-confirmed SARS-CoV-2 infection or an uninfected control (not recorded which). The CDR3 loop reads CASSLGSNTQYF. The CDR3 DNA is TGTGCCAGCAGCTTAGGATCAAATACGCAGTATTTT. Drawing the rest from reference TRBV7-9 and TRBJ2-3, the complete variable domain is DTGVSQNPRHKITKRGQNVTFRCDPISEHNRLYWYRQTLGQGPEFLTYFQNEAQLEKSRLLSDRFSAERPKGSFSTLEIQRTEQGDSAMYLCASSLGSNTQYFGPGTRLTVL.